The clone carrying this T cell receptor beta chain has only a few counts. Germline V gene lookup returns CDR1 KGHSH and CDR2 LQKENI. The CDR3 runs to 13 residues. V was shortened by 6 bases and J by 2 bases, with 10 bases between the two germline ends. Unique molecular identifiers were used in preparing the TCRbeta library. In TCRdb, the PCR reads were re-called with MiXCR into one record per CDR3 protein. The table records around 370,000 distinct CDR3 sequences, about a tenth of them present only once. The sample comes from a study of T-cell reconstitution after alpha-beta-depleted transplantation in children.

The source was PBMCs from the stem cell graft donor, collected from the stem cell graft. The chain uses TRBV18 and TRBJ1-1; D gene uncertain. The sequence derives from a human donor who donated a stem cell graft to a child with acute lymphoblastic leukemia. DNA for the CDR3: TGTGCCAGCTCCGCGAACAGTAACACTGAAGCTTTCTTT. It specifies CASSANSNTEAFF.